A selection of T cell receptor beta chains follows, all from one sample in a study of blood T cell repertoires in COVID-19. TCRdb keeps only in-frame clones here, not all; method: immunoSEQ multiplex PCR. Among 140,000 to 150,000 clones listed, over 75% were seen once. Sequencing used peripheral blood. The receptor source for this set is a woman aged 60-70 years with active COVID-19. CDR3s include the opening cysteine and the closing phenylalanine or tryptophan. Fields, in order: D gene, J gene, clone size, V gene, CDR3 protein, CDR3 DNA. A D gene is named only where the DNA matches it firmly. Expanded clones are given a class, and other clones once, few, many or no size at all.

>TRBD1|TRBJ1-1|NA|TRBV4-2
CASRPGGSTEAFF
TGTGCCAGCAGACCAGGGGGCAGCACTGAAGCTTTCTTT
>TRBD2|TRBJ2-2|NA|TRBV7-3
CASSHGLAGDFRELFF
TGTGCCAGCAGCCACGGACTAGCGGGAGATTTTCGGGAGCTGTTTTTT
>TRBD1|TRBJ2-7|NA|TRBV6-5
CASSRDRSTYEQYF
TGTGCCAGCAGTAGGGACAGGAGTACCTACGAGCAGTACTTC
>TRBD1|TRBJ2-3|few|TRBV10-3
CAISDRGQDTQYF
TGTGCCATCAGTGACAGGGGGCAAGATACGCAGTATTTT
>TRBD2|TRBJ2-7|NA|TRBV11-1
CASSMTGTSLHEQYF
TGTGCCAGCAGCATGACCGGGACTAGTCTCCACGAGCAGTACTTC
>NA|TRBJ1-2|NA|TRBV28
CASSLAWRLYGYTF
TGTGCCAGCAGTTTAGCTTGGAGGCTATATGGCTACACCTTC
>NA|TRBJ2-1|NA|TRBV18
CASSQTVLGSYNEQFF
TGTGCCAGCTCACAAACGGTCCTCGGGTCCTACAATGAGCAGTTCTTC
>NA|TRBJ2-1|NA|TRBV9
CASSVVGGAGDNEQFF
TGTGCCAGCAGCGTAGTGGGCGGGGCGGGTGACAATGAGCAGTTCTTC
>NA|TRBJ2-6|NA|TRBV25-1
CASSEYTGQPGANVLTF
TGTGCCAGCAGTGAATATACAGGACAGCCTGGGGCCAACGTCCTGACTTTC
>NA|TRBJ2-2|NA|TRBV7-2
CASSLGLAATGELFF
TGTGCCAGCAGCCTGGGACTCGCGGCCACCGGGGAGCTGTTTTTT
>TRBD2|TRBJ2-3|NA|TRBV11-3
CASSLRSSGATDTQYF
TGTGCCAGCAGCTTAAGATCAAGCGGGGCGACAGATACGCAGTATTTT
>TRBD2|TRBJ2-1|NA|TRBV5-1
CASNLAGVSNEQFF
TGCGCCAGCAATCTAGCGGGAGTGAGTAATGAGCAGTTCTTC
>NA|TRBJ1-3|NA|TRBV19
CASSIGGGGNTIYF
TGTGCCAGTAGTATAGGAGGTGGCGGAAACACCATATATTTT
>TRBD1|TRBJ1-2|NA|TRBV16
CASSQSGTGNYGYTF
TGTGCCAGCAGCCAATCTGGGACAGGGAACTATGGCTACACCTTC
>NA|TRBJ1-1|NA|TRBV30
CAWSVRAAQAFF
TGTGCCTGGAGTGTCCGAGCCGCTCAAGCTTTCTTT
>NA|TRBJ2-3|NA|TRBV5-4
CASSLPGSGTDTQYF
TGTGCCAGCAGCTTGCCCGGGAGCGGCACAGATACGCAGTATTTT
>TRBD1|TRBJ1-4|NA|TRBV4-2
CASSSGTGNEKLFF
TGTGCCAGCAGCTCCGGGACAGGGAATGAAAAACTGTTTTTT
>NA|TRBJ2-7|NA|TRBV6-5
CASRPRRDTSYEQYF
TGTGCCAGCAGACCCCGACGGGACACTTCCTACGAGCAGTACTTC
>NA|TRBJ2-7|NA|TRBV6-2/TRBV6-3
CASSRRPGHQTYEQYF
TGTGCCAGCAGCCGAAGGCCGGGACACCAAACCTACGAGCAGTACTTC
>NA|TRBJ1-1|NA|TRBV27
CASSANRVNTEAFF
TGTGCCAGCAGTGCTAACAGGGTGAACACTGAAGCTTTCTTT
>TRBD2|TRBJ2-5|NA|TRBV7-8
CASSLVSGSLQETQYF
TGTGCCAGCAGCTTGGTTAGCGGGAGCCTGCAAGAGACCCAGTACTTC
>TRBD1|TRBJ1-2|NA|TRBV19
CAGMDRLGGYTF
TGTGCCGGGATGGACAGGCTGGGTGGCTACACCTTC
>TRBD2|TRBJ2-3|NA|TRBV27
CASTSVAGLAGGTDTQYF
TGTGCCAGCACCTCGGTAGCGGGATTAGCCGGGGGCACAGATACGCAGTATTTT
>TRBD1|TRBJ1-4|NA|TRBV18
CASSLQGTPEKLFF
TGTGCCAGCTCACTACAGGGGACGCCTGAAAAACTGTTTTTT
>TRBD1|TRBJ1-3|NA|TRBV3-1/TRBV3-2
CASSQLGGGNTIYF
TGTGCCAGCAGCCAACTAGGGGGCGGAAACACCATATATTTT
>TRBD1|TRBJ1-4|NA|TRBV28
CASSSGQSNEKLFF
TGTGCCAGCAGTTCGGGACAGTCTAATGAAAAACTGTTTTTT
>NA|TRBJ2-4|NA|TRBV5-6
CASSSQGGNIQYF
TGTGCCAGCAGCTCCCAGGGTGGAAACATTCAGTACTTC
>NA|TRBJ2-3|few|TRBV5-4
CASSLEEQGFTDTQYF
TGTGCCAGCAGCTTGGAGGAACAGGGCTTCACAGATACGCAGTATTTT
>NA|TRBJ1-4|NA|TRBV5-6
CASSLADSFTGTNEKLFF
TGTGCCAGCAGCTTGGCGGACAGCTTCACGGGGACTAATGAAAAACTGTTTTTT
>TRBD2|TRBJ2-1|NA|TRBV19
CASSIMSGSYNEQFF
TGTGCCAGTAGTATAATGAGCGGGAGCTACAATGAGCAGTTCTTC
>NA|TRBJ2-4|NA|TRBV6-2/TRBV6-3
CASSYPGGVVIQYF
TGTGCCAGCAGTTACCCTGGGGGCGTGGTCATTCAGTACTTC
>NA|TRBJ2-2|NA|TRBV24-1
CATRRENTGELFF
TGTGCCACCAGGCGGGAAAACACCGGGGAGCTGTTTTTT
>TRBD2|TRBJ2-3|NA|TRBV5-4
CASSPRGSGSTDTQYF
TGTGCCAGCAGCCCTCGGGGTAGCGGGAGCACAGATACGCAGTATTTT
>NA|TRBJ1-2|NA|TRBV6-2/TRBV6-3
CASSYSGQLYGYTF
TGTGCCAGCAGTTACTCTGGACAGCTCTATGGCTACACCTTC
>NA|TRBJ2-1|NA|TRBV9
CASSVAGSSPSYNEQFF
TGTGCCAGCAGCGTAGCGGGTAGTTCCCCTTCCTACAATGAGCAGTTCTTC
>NA|TRBJ1-1|NA|TRBV5-6
CASSDTQRVDTEAFF
TGTGCCAGCAGCGACACACAGAGGGTGGACACTGAAGCTTTCTTT
>NA|TRBJ2-7|NA|TRBV18
CASSPGRRAQSSYEQYF
TGTGCCAGCTCACCAGGCAGGCGGGCCCAAAGCTCCTACGAGCAGTACTTC
>TRBD2|TRBJ2-1|NA|TRBV10-3
CAISRSTSGSYNEQFF
TGTGCCATCAGCCGATCGACTAGCGGGAGCTACAATGAGCAGTTCTTC
>NA|TRBJ2-1|NA|TRBV28
CASSPPAPGMDYNEQFF
TGTGCCAGCAGTCCTCCGGCCCCCGGGATGGACTACAATGAGCAGTTCTTC
>NA|TRBJ1-1|NA|TRBV2
CASTKQGNTEAFF
TGTGCCAGCACCAAACAGGGGAACACTGAAGCTTTCTTT
>NA|TRBJ1-2|NA|TRBV7-2
CASSLGQRYGYTF
TGTGCCAGCAGCCTCGGACAGCGATATGGCTACACCTTC
>NA|TRBJ1-1|NA|TRBV21-1
CASNHRGSDTEAFF
TGTGCCAGCAACCACAGGGGGAGCGACACTGAAGCTTTCTTT
>NA|TRBJ2-1|NA|TRBV7-9
CASSLGSLLGQIHNEQFF
TGTGCCAGCAGCTTAGGAAGTCTTCTAGGACAAATACACAATGAGCAGTTCTTC
>TRBD2|TRBJ2-1|few|TRBV19
CASSIGSGGEFF
TGTGCCAGTAGTATCGGTAGCGGGGGGGAGTTCTTC
>NA|TRBJ2-1|NA|TRBV2
CASSADNEQFF
TGTGCCAGCAGTGCTGACAATGAGCAGTTCTTC
>NA|TRBJ1-2|NA|TRBV15
CATRTGHSKSGYTF
TGTGCCACCAGGACGGGACACAGTAAATCTGGCTACACCTTC
>NA|TRBJ2-7|NA|TRBV4-1
CASSQELGSYEQYF
TGCGCCAGCAGCCAAGAACTCGGGAGCTACGAGCAGTACTTC
>NA|TRBJ2-1|NA|TRBV19
CASSVHIRRGNEQFF
TGTGCCAGTAGTGTCCATATCCGCAGGGGAAATGAGCAGTTCTTC
>NA|TRBJ1-3|NA|TRBV4-2
CASKTAPGNTIYF
TGTGCCAGCAAGACAGCCCCGGGAAACACCATATATTTT
>TRBD2|TRBJ2-1|NA|TRBV6-2/TRBV6-3
CASSYPPGLAGVNEQFF
TGTGCCAGCAGTTACCCTCCGGGACTAGCGGGAGTAAATGAGCAGTTCTTC
>NA|TRBJ1-6|NA|TRBV28
CASRGPSHSPLHF
TGTGCCAGCAGGGGGCCCTCCCATTCGCCCCTCCACTTT
>NA|TRBJ2-3|NA|TRBV2
CASSPRELRGGTQYF
TGTGCCAGCAGTCCCCGGGAACTCCGAGGCGGTACGCAGTATTTT
>TRBD1|TRBJ1-5|once|TRBV11-2
CASSLSAGGGNQPQHF
TGTGCCAGCAGCTTATCCGCAGGGGGCGGGAATCAGCCCCAGCATTTT
>TRBD2|TRBJ2-7|once|TRBV5-1
CASSAGRARYEQYF
TGCGCCAGCAGCGCAGGGAGGGCCCGATACGAGCAGTACTTC
>NA|TRBJ2-3|few|TRBV2
CASSGTATDTQYF
TGTGCCAGCAGCGGGACTGCCACAGATACGCAGTATTTT
>TRBD2|TRBJ2-3|NA|TRBV4-1
CASSHYGLAGNTQYF
TGCGCCAGCAGCCACTACGGACTAGCGGGGAATACGCAGTATTTT
>TRBD2|TRBJ2-3|NA|TRBV2
CASSEALGLGADTQYF
TGTGCCAGCAGTGAAGCTTTAGGACTAGGGGCAGATACGCAGTATTTT
>NA|TRBJ2-3|NA|TRBV10-2
CASSESPVSTDTQYF
TGCGCCAGCAGTGAGTCGCCAGTTAGCACAGATACGCAGTATTTT
>NA|TRBJ2-7|few|TRBV5-1
CASSLGAEGYEQYF
TGCGCCAGCAGCTTGGGAGCGGAGGGTTACGAGCAGTACTTC
>NA|TRBJ1-4|NA|TRBV7-9
CASSPRGGDNEKLFF
TGTGCCAGCAGCCCACGAGGGGGGGATAATGAAAAACTGTTTTTT